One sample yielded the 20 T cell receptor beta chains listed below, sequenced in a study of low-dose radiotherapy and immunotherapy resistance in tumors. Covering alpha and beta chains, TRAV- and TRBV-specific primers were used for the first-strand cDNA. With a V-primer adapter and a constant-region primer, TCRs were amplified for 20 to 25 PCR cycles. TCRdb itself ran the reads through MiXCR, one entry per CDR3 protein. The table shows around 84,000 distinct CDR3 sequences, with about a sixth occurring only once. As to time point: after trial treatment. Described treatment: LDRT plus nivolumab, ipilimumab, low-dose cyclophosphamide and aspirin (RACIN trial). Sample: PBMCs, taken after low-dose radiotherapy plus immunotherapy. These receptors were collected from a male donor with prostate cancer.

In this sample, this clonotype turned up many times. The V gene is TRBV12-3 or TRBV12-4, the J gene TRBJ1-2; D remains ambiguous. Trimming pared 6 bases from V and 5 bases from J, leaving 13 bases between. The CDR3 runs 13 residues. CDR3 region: CASSQTGRYGYTF. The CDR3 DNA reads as TGTGCCAGCAGCCAAACTGGCAGGTATGGCTACACCTTC.

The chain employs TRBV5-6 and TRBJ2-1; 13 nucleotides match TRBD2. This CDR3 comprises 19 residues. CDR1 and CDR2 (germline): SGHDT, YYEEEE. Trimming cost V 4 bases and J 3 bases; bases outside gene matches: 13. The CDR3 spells CASSVRDRGLAGHYNEQFF. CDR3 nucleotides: TGTGCCAGCAGCGTCCGGGACAGGGGACTAGCGGGACACTACAATGAGCAGTTCTTC. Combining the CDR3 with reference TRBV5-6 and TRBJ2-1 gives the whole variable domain DAGVTQSPTHLIKTRGQQVTLRCSPKSGHDTVSWYQQALGQGPQFIFQYYEEEERQRGNFPDRFSGHQFPNYSSELNVNALLLGDSALYLCASSVRDRGLAGHYNEQFFGPGTRLTVL.

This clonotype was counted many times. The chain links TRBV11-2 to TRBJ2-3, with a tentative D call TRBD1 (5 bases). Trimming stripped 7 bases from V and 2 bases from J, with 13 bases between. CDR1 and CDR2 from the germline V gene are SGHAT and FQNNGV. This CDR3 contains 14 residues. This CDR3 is CASTSDSLTDTQYF. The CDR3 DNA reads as TGTGCCAGCACCTCAGACAGCCTCACAGATACGCAGTATTTT.

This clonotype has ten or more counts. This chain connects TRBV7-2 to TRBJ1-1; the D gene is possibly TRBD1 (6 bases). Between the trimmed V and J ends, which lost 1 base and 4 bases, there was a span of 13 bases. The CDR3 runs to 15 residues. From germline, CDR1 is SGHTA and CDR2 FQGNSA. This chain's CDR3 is CASSLVGAQSTEAFF. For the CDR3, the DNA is TGTGCCAGCAGCTTAGTGGGGGCGCAGTCCACTGAAGCTTTCTTT.

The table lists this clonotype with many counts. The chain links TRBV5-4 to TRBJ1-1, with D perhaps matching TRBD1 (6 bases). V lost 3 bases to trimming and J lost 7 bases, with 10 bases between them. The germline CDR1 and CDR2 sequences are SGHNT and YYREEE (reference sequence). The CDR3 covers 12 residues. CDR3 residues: CASSSQGNEAFF. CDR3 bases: TGTGCCAGCAGCTCACAGGGTAATGAAGCTTTCTTT.

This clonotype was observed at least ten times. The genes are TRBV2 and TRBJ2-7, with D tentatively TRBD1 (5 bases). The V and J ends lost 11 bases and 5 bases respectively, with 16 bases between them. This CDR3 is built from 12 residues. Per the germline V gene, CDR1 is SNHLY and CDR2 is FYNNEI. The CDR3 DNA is TGTGCCTGGGGCGCGGTAGCTAACGAGCAGTACTTC. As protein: CAWGAVANEQYF.

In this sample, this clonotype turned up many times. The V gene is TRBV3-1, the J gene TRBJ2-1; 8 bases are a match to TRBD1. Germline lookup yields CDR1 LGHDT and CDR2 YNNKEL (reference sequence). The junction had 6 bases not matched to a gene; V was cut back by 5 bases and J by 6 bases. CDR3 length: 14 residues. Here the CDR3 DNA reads TGTGCCAGCAGCAACAGGGGGAGTCCCAATGAGCAGTTCTTC. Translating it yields CASSNRGSPNEQFF.

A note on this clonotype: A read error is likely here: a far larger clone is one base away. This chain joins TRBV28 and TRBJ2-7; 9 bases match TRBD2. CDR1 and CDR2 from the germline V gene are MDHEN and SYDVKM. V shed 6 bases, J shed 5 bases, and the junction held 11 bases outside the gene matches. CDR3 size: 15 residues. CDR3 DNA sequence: TGTGCCAGCAGCCCGAGGACTAGCGAGGACCACGAGCAGTACTTC. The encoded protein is CASSPRTSEDHEQYF.

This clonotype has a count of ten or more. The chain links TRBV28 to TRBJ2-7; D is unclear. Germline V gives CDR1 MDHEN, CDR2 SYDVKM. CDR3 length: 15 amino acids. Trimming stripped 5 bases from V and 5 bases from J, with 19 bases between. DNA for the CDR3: TGTGCCAGCAGTGGGGTTGGGGAAAGAAGGAACGAGCAGTACTTC. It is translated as CASSGVGERRNEQYF.

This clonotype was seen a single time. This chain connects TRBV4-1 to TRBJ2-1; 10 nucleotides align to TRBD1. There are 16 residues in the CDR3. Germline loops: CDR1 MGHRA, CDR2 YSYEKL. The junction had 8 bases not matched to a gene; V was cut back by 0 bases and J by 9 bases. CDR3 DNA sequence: TGCGCCAGCAGCCAAGAACGGGACAGGGGCATTGGTGAGCAGTTCTTC. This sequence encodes CASSQERDRGIGEQFF.

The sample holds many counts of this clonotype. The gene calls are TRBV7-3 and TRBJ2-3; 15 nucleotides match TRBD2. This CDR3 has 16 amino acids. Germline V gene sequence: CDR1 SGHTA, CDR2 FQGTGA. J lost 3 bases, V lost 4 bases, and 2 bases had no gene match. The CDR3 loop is CASSSGTSGRTDTQYF. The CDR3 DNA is TGTGCCAGCAGCTCTGGGACTAGCGGGAGGACAGATACGCAGTATTTT.

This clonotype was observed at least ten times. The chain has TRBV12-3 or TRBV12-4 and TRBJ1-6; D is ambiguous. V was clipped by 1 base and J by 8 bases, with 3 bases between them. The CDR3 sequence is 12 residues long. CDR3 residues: CASSLGHSPLHF. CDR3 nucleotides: TGTGCCAGCAGTTTAGGACATTCACCCCTCCACTTT.

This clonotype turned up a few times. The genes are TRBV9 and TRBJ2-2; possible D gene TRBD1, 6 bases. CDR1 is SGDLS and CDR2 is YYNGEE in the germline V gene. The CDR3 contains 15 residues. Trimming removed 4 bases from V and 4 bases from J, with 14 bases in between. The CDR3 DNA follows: TGTGCCAGCAGCCCACAGGGCTCGGGCACCGGGGAGCTGTTTTTT. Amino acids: CASSPQGSGTGELFF.

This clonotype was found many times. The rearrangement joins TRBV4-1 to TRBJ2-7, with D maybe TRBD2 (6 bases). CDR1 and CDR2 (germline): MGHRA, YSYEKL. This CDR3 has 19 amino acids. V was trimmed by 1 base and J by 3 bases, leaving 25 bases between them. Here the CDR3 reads CASSQVMASRPGAHYEQYF. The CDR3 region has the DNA TGCGCCAGCAGCCAAGTGATGGCGTCTCGTCCGGGAGCCCACTACGAGCAGTACTTC.

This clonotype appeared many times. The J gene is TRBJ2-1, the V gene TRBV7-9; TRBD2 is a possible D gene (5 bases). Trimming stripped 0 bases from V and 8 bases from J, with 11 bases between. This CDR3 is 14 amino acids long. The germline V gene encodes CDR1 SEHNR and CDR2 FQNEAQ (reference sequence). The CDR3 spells CASSLAEAADEQFF. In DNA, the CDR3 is TGTGCCAGCAGCTTAGCGGAGGCAGCGGATGAGCAGTTCTTC.

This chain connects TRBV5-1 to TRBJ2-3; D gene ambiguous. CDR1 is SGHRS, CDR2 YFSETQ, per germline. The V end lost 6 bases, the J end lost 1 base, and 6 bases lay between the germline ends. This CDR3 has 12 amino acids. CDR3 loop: CASKIGTDTQYF. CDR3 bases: TGCGCCAGCAAGATCGGCACAGATACGCAGTATTTT.

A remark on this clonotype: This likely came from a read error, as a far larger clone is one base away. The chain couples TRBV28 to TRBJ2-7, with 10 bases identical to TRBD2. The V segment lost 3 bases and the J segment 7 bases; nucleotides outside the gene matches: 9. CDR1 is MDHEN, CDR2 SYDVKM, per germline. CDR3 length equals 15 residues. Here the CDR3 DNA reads TGTGCCAGCAGTTTCACTAGCGGGGCCTACAATGAGCAGTACTTC. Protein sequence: CASSFTSGAYNEQYF. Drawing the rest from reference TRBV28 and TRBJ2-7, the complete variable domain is DVKVTQSSRYLVKRTGEKVFLECVQDMDHENMFWYRQDPGLGLRLIYFSYDVKMKEKGDIPEGYSVSREKKERFSLILESASTNQTSMYLCASSFTSGAYNEQYFGPGTRLTVT.

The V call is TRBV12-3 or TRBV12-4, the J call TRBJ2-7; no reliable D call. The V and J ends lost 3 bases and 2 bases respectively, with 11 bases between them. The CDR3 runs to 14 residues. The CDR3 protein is CASSFRALTYEQYF. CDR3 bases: TGTGCCAGCAGTTTCCGGGCCCTCACCTACGAGCAGTACTTC.

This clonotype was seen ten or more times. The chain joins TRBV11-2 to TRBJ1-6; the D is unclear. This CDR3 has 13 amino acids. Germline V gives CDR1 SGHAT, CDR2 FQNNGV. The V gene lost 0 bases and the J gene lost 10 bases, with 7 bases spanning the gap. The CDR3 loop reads CASSLDPLSPLHF. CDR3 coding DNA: TGTGCCAGCAGCTTAGACCCTCTATCACCCCTCCACTTT.

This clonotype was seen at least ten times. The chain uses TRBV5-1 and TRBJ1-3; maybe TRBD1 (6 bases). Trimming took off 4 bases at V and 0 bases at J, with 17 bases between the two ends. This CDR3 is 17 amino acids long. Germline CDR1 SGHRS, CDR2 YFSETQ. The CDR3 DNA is TGCGCCAGCAGCCCGGGGTCAGGGACAAGCTCTGGAAACACCATATATTTT. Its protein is CASSPGSGTSSGNTIYF.